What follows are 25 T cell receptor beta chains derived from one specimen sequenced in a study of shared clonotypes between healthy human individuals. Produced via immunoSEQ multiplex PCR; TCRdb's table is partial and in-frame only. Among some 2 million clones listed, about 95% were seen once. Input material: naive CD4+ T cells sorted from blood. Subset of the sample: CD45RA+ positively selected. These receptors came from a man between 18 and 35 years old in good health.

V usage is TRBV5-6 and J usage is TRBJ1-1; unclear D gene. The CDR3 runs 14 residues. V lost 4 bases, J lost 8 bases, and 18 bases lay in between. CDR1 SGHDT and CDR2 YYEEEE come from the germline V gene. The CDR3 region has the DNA TGTGCCAGCAGCAGGGAGAGGTCGGACGGGGAAGCTTTCTTT. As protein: CASSRERSDGEAFF. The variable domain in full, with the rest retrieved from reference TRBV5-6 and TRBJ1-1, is DAGVTQSPTHLIKTRGQQVTLRCSPKSGHDTVSWYQQALGQGPQFIFQYYEEEERQRGNFPDRFSGHQFPNYSSELNVNALLLGDSALYLCASSRERSDGEAFFGQGTRLTVV.

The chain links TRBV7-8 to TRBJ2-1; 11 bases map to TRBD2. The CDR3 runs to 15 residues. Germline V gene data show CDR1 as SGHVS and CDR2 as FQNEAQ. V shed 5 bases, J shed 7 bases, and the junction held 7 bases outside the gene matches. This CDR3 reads CASSILAGGGNEQFF. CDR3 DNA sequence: TGTGCCAGCAGCATCCTAGCGGGAGGTGGTAATGAGCAGTTCTTC.

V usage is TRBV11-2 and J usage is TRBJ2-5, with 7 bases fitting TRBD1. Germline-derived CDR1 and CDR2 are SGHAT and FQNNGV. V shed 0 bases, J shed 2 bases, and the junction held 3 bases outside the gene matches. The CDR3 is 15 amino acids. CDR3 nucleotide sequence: TGTGCCAGCAGCTTAGATCCGGGACAGCAAGAGACCCAGTACTTC. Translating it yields CASSLDPGQQETQYF.

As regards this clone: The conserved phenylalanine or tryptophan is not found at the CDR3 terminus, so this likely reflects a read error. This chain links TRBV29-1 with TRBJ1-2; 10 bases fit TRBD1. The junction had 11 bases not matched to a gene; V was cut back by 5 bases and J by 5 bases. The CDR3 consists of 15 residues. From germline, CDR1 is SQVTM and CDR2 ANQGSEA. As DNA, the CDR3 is TGCAGCGTTATTCCCGACAGGGGGCAATATTATGGCTACACCCTC. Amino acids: CSVIPDRGQYYGYTL.

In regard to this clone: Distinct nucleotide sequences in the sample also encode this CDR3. CDR3 loop: CASSLGYQETQYF. The DNA of the CDR3 is TGTGCCAGCAGCTTGGGCTATCAAGAGACCCAGTACTTC. The J gene is TRBJ2-5, the V gene TRBV5-4; no clear D. With 0 bases removed from V and 2 bases from J, the gap between germline ends came to 5 bases. The CDR3 spans 13 residues. Germline CDR1 reads SGHNT; CDR2 reads YYREEE (reference sequence).

The DNA for the CDR3 is TGTGCCATCAGTGAGTCTGCGGCCGGCGATACGCAGTATTTT. Translation: CAISESAAGDTQYF. The chain employs TRBV10-3 and TRBJ2-3; no reliable D call. Trimming cost V 0 bases and J 6 bases, with 10 bases left between them. From germline, CDR1 is ENHRY and CDR2 SYGVKD. This CDR3 comprises 14 residues.

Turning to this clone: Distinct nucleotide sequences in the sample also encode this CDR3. CDR3 sequence: CASSLVDTGELFF. CDR3 coding DNA: TGTGCCAGCAGCTTGGTCGACACCGGGGAGCTGTTTTTT. The rearrangement uses TRBV5-4 and TRBJ2-2; D is undetermined. Germline V CDR1 and CDR2: SGHNT, YYREEE (reference sequence). V dropped 0 bases and J dropped 3 bases, with 3 bases sitting between them. This CDR3 region has 13 residues.

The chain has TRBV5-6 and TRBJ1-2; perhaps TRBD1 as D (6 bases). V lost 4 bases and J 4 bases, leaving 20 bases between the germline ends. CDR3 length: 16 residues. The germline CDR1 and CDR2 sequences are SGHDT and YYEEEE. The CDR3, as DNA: TGTGCCAGCAGCCAATACAGTGCCGGGGGCATCTATGGCTACACCTTC. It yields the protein CASSQYSAGGIYGYTF.

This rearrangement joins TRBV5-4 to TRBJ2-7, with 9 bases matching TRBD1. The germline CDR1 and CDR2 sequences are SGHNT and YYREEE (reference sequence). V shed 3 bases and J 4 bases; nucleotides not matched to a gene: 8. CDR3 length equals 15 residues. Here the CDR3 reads CASSYPGQGPYEQYF. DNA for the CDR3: TGTGCCAGCAGCTATCCGGGACAGGGACCATACGAGCAGTACTTC. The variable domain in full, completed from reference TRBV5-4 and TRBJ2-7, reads ETGVTQSPTHLIKTRGQQVTLRCSSQSGHNTVSWYQQALGQGPQFIFQYYREEENGRGNFPPRFSGLQFPNYSSELNVNALELDDSALYLCASSYPGQGPYEQYFGPGTRLTVT.

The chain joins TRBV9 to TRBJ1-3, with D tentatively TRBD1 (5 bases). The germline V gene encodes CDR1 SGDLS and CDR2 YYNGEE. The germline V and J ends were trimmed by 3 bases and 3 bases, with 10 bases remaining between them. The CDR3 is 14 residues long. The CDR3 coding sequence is TGTGCCAGCAGCGCCCAGGGCGTTGGAAACACCATATATTTT. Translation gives CASSAQGVGNTIYF.

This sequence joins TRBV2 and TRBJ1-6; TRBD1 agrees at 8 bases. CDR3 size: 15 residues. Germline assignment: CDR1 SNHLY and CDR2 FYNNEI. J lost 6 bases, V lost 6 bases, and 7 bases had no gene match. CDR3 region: CASSQGTGGNSPLHF. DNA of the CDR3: TGTGCCAGCAGCCAGGGTACAGGGGGTAATTCACCCCTCCACTTT.

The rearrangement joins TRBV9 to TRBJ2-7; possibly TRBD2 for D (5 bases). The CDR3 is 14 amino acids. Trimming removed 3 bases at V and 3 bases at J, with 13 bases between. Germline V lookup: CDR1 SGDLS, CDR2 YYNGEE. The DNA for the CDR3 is TGTGCCAGCAGCGCCAGTAGCGTGTTCTACGAGCAGTACTTC. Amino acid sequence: CASSASSVFYEQYF. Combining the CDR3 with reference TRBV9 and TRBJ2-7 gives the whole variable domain DSGVTQTPKHLITATGQRVTLRCSPRSGDLSVYWYQQSLDQGLQFLIQYYNGEERAKGNILERFSAQQFPDLHSELNLSSLELGDSALYFCASSASSVFYEQYFGPGTRLTVT.

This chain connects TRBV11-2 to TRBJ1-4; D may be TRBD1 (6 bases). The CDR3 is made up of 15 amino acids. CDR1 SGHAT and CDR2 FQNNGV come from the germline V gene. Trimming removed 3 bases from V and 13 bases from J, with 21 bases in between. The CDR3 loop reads CASSLSPDPSRGLFF. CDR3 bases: TGTGCCAGCAGCTTGAGCCCGGACCCTAGCAGGGGACTGTTTTTT.

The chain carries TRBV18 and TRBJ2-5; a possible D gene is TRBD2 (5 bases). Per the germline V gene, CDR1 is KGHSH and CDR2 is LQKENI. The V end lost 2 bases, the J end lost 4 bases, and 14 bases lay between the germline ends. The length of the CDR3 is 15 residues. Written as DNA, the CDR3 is TGTGCCAGCTCACCAGGGGTCGGGATAGGAGAGACCCAGTACTTC. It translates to CASSPGVGIGETQYF.

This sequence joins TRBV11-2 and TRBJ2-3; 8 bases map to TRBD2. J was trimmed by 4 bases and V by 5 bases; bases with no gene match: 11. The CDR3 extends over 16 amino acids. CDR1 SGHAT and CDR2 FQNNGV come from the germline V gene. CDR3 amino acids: CASSQGRAGVSDTQYF. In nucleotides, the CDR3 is TGTGCCAGCAGCCAAGGACGAGCGGGAGTCTCAGATACGCAGTATTTT.

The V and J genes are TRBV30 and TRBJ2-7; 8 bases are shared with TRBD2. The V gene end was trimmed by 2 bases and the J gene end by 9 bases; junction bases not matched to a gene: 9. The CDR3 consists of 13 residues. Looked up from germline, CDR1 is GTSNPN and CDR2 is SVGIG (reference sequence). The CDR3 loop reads CAWSMGPRGGQYF. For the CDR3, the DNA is TGTGCCTGGAGTATGGGACCCCGGGGGGGGCAGTACTTC.

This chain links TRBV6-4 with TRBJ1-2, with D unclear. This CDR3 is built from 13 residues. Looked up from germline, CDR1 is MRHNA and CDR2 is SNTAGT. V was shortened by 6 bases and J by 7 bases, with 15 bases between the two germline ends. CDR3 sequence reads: CASSPFSGSGYTF. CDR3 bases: TGTGCCAGCAGCCCGTTCTCGGGGTCTGGCTACACCTTC.

The DNA for the CDR3 is TGTGCCATCAGTGACCGCGGCCGGCCGGTAGGGTACGAGCAGTACTTC. Its protein is CAISDRGRPVGYEQYF. The chain combines TRBV10-3 with TRBJ2-7, with D unclear. Germline CDR1 reads ENHRY; CDR2 reads SYGVKD. The CDR3 consists of 16 residues. The V end was cut by 3 bases, the J end by 4 bases, with 19 bases between.

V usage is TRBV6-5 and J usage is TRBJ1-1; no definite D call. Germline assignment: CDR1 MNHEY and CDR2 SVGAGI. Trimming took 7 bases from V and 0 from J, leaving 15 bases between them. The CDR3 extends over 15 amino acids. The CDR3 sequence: CASNMHSALNTEAFF. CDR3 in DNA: TGTGCCAGCAACATGCACAGCGCCTTGAACACTGAAGCTTTCTTT.

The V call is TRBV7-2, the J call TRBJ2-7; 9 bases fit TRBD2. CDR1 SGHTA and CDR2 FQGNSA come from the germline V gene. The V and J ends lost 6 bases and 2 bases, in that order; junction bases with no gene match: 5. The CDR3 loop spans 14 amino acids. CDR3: CASRTLAGAYEQYF. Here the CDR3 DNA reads TGTGCCAGCAGGACCTTAGCGGGGGCCTACGAGCAGTACTTC.

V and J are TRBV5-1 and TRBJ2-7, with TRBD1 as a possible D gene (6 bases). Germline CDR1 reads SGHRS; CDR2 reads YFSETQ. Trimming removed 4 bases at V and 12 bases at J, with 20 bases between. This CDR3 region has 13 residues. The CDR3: CASSKLTGSLRYF. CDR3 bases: TGCGCCAGCAGCAAATTAACAGGGAGCCTCCGGTACTTC.

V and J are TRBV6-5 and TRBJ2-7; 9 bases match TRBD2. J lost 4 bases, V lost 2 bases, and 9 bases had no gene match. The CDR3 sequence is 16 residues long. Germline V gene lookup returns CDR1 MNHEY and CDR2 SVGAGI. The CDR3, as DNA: TGTGCCAGCAGTTACGCATTCGGCGGGAGGGGATACGAGCAGTACTTC. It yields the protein CASSYAFGGRGYEQYF.

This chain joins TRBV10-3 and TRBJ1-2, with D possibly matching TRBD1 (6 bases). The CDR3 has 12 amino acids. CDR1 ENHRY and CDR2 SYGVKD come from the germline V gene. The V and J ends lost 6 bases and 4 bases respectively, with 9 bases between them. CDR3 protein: CAISLQGYGYTF. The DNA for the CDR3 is TGTGCCATCAGCCTACAGGGCTATGGCTACACCTTC.

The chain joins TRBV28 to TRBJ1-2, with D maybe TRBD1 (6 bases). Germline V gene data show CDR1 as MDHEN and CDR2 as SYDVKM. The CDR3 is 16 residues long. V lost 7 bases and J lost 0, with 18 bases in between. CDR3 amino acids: CASTRRTGQPNYGYTF. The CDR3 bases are TGTGCCAGCACCCGTAGAACCGGACAGCCTAACTATGGCTACACCTTC.

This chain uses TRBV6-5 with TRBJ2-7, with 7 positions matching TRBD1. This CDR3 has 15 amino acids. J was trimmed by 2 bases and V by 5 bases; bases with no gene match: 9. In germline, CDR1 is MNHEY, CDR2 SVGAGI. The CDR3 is CASSIHRGWTYEQYF. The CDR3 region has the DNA TGTGCCAGCAGTATCCACAGGGGATGGACCTACGAGCAGTACTTC.